Shown below are 14 T cell receptor beta chains from a single sample sequenced in a study of cytomegalovirus exposure and HLA in healthy donors. Both 60 Vbeta primers and 13 Jbeta primers went into the PCR. Some clones are missing from TCRdb's copy, which holds only in-frame ones; the method was immunoSEQ multiplex PCR. The sample consists of 110,000 or so clones, 74% of them appearing once. Specimen: PBMCs. The receptor source for this set is a woman between 35 and 50 years old in good health and CMV-seropositive.

The V gene is TRBV4-1, the J gene TRBJ1-1; D remains ambiguous. Per the germline V gene, CDR1 is MGHRA and CDR2 is YSYEKL. This CDR3 region has 15 residues. V dropped 1 base and J dropped 1 base, with 10 bases sitting between them. The CDR3 loop is CASSQAVGPNTEAFF. The CDR3 nucleotides read TGCGCCAGCAGCCAAGCGGTTGGGCCGAACACTGAAGCTTTCTTT.

The chain couples TRBV6-1 to TRBJ2-1; perhaps TRBD2 as D (6 bases). Trimming removed 6 bases at V and 0 bases at J, with 12 bases between. The germline V gene has CDR1 MNHNS and CDR2 SASEGT. This CDR3 contains 15 residues. The CDR3 loop is CASSVETSSYNEQFF. The CDR3 region has the DNA TGTGCCAGCAGCGTAGAGACTAGCTCCTACAATGAGCAGTTCTTC.

V and J are TRBV5-5 and TRBJ2-1, with 8 positions matching TRBD1. This CDR3 region has 17 residues. Germline CDR1 is SGHKS and CDR2 is YYEKEE (reference sequence). V dropped 1 base and J dropped 4; count of bases not matched to a gene: 10. CDR3 in DNA: TGTGCCAGCAGCTTGATTAGAGCAGGGGGCATGTACAATGAGCAGTTCTTC. Protein sequence: CASSLIRAGGMYNEQFF.

This clone was recorded once. This sequence joins TRBV10-3 and TRBJ2-5; no clear D gene. The CDR3 runs to 15 residues. Looked up from germline, CDR1 is ENHRY and CDR2 is SYGVKD. Trimming removed 2 bases from V and 5 bases from J, with 15 bases in between. CDR3 bases: TGTGCCATCAGTGAGGCCGAGACACCCCGGGAGACCCAGTACTTC. Encoded protein: CAISEAETPRETQYF.

This chain connects TRBV18 to TRBJ2-5, with a possible D match to TRBD2 (7 bases). Germline V CDR1 and CDR2: KGHSH, LQKENI. This CDR3 spans 13 amino acids. V dropped 3 bases and J dropped 10 bases, with 15 bases sitting between them. CDR3 residues: CASSPGQREDQYF. CDR3 nucleotides: TGTGCCAGCTCACCGGGACAACGGGAGGACCAGTACTTC.

V usage is TRBV11-3 and J usage is TRBJ2-1, with D tentatively TRBD2 (5 bases). The ends were cut back, 0 bases at V and 10 bases at J, with 19 bases in the middle. There are 16 residues in the CDR3. In germline, CDR1 is SGHNT, CDR2 YENEEA. The CDR3 bases are TGTGCCAGCAGCTTAGATCCTGGTTTAGCGCGACCGGAGCAGTTCTTC. Its translation: CASSLDPGLARPEQFF.

The chain joins TRBV18 to TRBJ1-4; 10 bases map to TRBD1. V was clipped by 3 bases and J by 8 bases; unmatched bases: 6. The CDR3 totals 15 residues. Germline V gives CDR1 KGHSH, CDR2 LQKENI. The CDR3 spells CASSPFGTGVEKLFF. As DNA, the CDR3 is TGTGCCAGCTCACCGTTCGGGACAGGGGTCGAAAAACTGTTTTTT.

The chain recombines TRBV7-9 with TRBJ2-3; TRBD1 is a possible D gene (6 bases). The CDR3 covers 15 residues. Germline V gene sequence: CDR1 SEHNR, CDR2 FQNEAQ (reference sequence). The V end was cut by 5 bases, the J end by 0 bases, with 12 bases between. The CDR3 is CASSLPGQSTDTQYF. CDR3 nucleotide sequence: TGTGCCAGCAGCCTCCCAGGACAGAGCACAGATACGCAGTATTTT.

V is TRBV6-4 and J is TRBJ2-1, with TRBD2 matching 7 bases. The CDR3 has 18 residues. CDR1 and CDR2 from the germline V gene are MRHNA and SNTAGT. V shed 1 base, J shed 0 bases, and the junction held 9 bases outside the gene matches. CDR3 in DNA: TGTGCCAGCAGTGACTGGGCTAGCGGTTATAGCTCCTACAATGAGCAGTTCTTC. As protein: CASSDWASGYSSYNEQFF.

The chain combines TRBV5-6 with TRBJ1-5, with TRBD1 identical over 12 bases. After removal of 4 bases from V and 2 bases from J, the junction contained 7 bases not matched to a gene. From germline, CDR1 is SGHDT and CDR2 YYEEEE. The CDR3 totals 17 residues. The CDR3 spells CASSLGQGAIRNQPQHF. CDR3 in DNA: TGTGCCAGCAGCCTGGGACAGGGGGCGATACGCAATCAGCCCCAGCATTTT.

The rearrangement joins TRBV7-3 to TRBJ2-7, with TRBD2 identical over 9 bases. V shed 1 base and J 3 bases; nucleotides not matched to a gene: 4. This CDR3 has 15 residues. Germline V gene data show CDR1 as SGHTA and CDR2 as FQGTGA. This chain's CDR3 is CASSLKPSGDYEQYF. The DNA of the CDR3 is TGTGCCAGCAGCTTAAAGCCTAGCGGGGACTACGAGCAGTACTTC.

The CDR3 region is CASNGAGGPTNEQYF. The CDR3, as DNA: TGTGCCAGCAACGGAGCGGGAGGGCCGACGAACGAGCAGTACTTC. The chain combines TRBV5-6 with TRBJ2-7; 10 nucleotides agree with TRBD2. Trimming at V came to 6 bases and at J to 5 bases, leaving 11 bases not matched to a gene. Germline-derived CDR1 and CDR2 are SGHDT and YYEEEE. The CDR3 loop spans 15 amino acids. The entire variable domain, with the rest obtained from reference TRBV5-6 and TRBJ2-7, is as follows: DAGVTQSPTHLIKTRGQQVTLRCSPKSGHDTVSWYQQALGQGPQFIFQYYEEEERQRGNFPDRFSGHQFPNYSSELNVNALLLGDSALYLCASNGAGGPTNEQYFGPGTRLTVT.

The rearrangement uses TRBV13 and TRBJ1-3, with D possibly TRBD1 on 6 matching bases. Trimming pared 9 bases from V and 4 bases from J, leaving 13 bases between. This CDR3 contains 13 residues. Looked up from germline, CDR1 is PRHDT and CDR2 is FYEKMQ (reference sequence). DNA of the CDR3: TGTGCCAGTCTCAGGGGCCGGGGAAACACCATATATTTT. Its translation: CASLRGRGNTIYF.

The gene calls are TRBV19 and TRBJ2-5, with a weak D call TRBD2 (5 bases). The better agreement between TRBJ2-7 and the DNA end casts doubt on the J call. This CDR3 has 13 amino acids. Germline-derived CDR1 and CDR2 are LNHDA and SQIVND (reference sequence). DNA of the CDR3: TGTGCCAGTAGTCATAGGCCCGGGAACGAGCAGTACTTC. Protein sequence: CASSHRPGNEQYF.